Listed below are T cell receptor beta chains from one sample, sequenced in a study of vaccination effects on CD4 cells after COVID-19. Method: immunoSEQ multiplex PCR; TCRdb's copy keeps in-frame clones and lacks some. The table records 30,000 to 35,000 clones, around three quarters of them present only once. These receptors lack a known antigen. Sequences were derived from CD4+ T cells from PBMCs cultured with HCoV-OC43 spike peptides, sampled before COVID-19 vaccination. The receptors were sampled from a human donor who received a COVID-19 vaccine. Both conserved end residues are part of each CDR3. Each record gives: V gene, D gene, J gene, clone size, CDR3 DNA, CDR3 protein. D genes are given only for firm matches. Where a row states a size, it is once, few, many or the class of an expanded clone; other rows omit it.

TRBV19,-,TRBJ1-5,-,TGTGCCAGTAGTCGTGAGACCCCGGGGGATCAGCCCCAGCATTTT,CASSRETPGDQPQHF
TRBV7-8,-,TRBJ1-6,few,TGTGCCAGCAGCTCCCTCTCAGGGGAATATAGGAAGTCACCCCTCCACTTT,CASSSLSGEYRKSPLHF
TRBV4-3,TRBD2,TRBJ2-5,-,TGCGCCAGCAGCCCATCCAGCGGGGGGGCCCTTGAGACCCAGTACTTC,CASSPSSGGALETQYF
TRBV7-2,TRBD2,TRBJ2-5,-,TGTGCCAGCAGCCCGGGAGGCGGTACTGGGAGGACCCAGTACTTC,CASSPGGGTGRTQYF
TRBV30,TRBD1,TRBJ2-2,-,TGTGCCTGGGGCCGGTCAGGGGGCACCGGGGAGCTGTTTTTT,CAWGRSGGTGELFF
TRBV18,-,TRBJ1-5,-,TGTGCCAGCTCACCTCGTGAGGGCCAGGGAAATCAGCCCCAGCATTTT,CASSPREGQGNQPQHF
TRBV7-2,-,TRBJ1-4,-,TGTGCCAGCAGCCCCCAAAGTCGTGCTGGGGAAAAACTGTTTTTT,CASSPQSRAGEKLFF
TRBV19,-,TRBJ1-2,-,TGTGCCAGTAGTCCCTTCGGGGGATTTGCAGGGGACTATGGCTACACCTTC,CASSPFGGFAGDYGYTF
TRBV12-5,-,TRBJ2-2,-,TGTGCTAGTGGTGACCGAAACACCGGGGAGCTGTTTTTT,CASGDRNTGELFF
TRBV30,-,TRBJ1-1,once,TGTGCCTGGGTAAACCAGTGGAACACTGAAGCTTTCTTT,CAWVNQWNTEAFF
TRBV18,TRBD1,TRBJ1-6,few,TGTGCCAGCTCACCACTTGACAGGGGTCAGTCACCCCTCCACTTT,CASSPLDRGQSPLHF
TRBV6-2/TRBV6-3,-,TRBJ2-7,-,TGTGCCAGCAGTTATGGGACATTTGGAGAGCAGTACTTC,CASSYGTFGEQYF
TRBV5-1,-,TRBJ2-7,-,TGCGCCAGCAGCTTGGTTTCGGGGAGGCACCCCTACGAGCAGTACTTC,CASSLVSGRHPYEQYF
TRBV12-3/TRBV12-4,-,TRBJ1-1,-,TGTGCCAGCAGTTTGTTCGGCGGCACTGAAGCTTTCTTT,CASSLFGGTEAFF
TRBV28,-,TRBJ1-1,-,TGTGCCAGCACCTCTCTTTGGGGGGTTGAAGCTTTCTTT,CASTSLWGVEAFF
TRBV6-1,-,TRBJ1-4,-,TGTGCCAGCAGTGAGAGGGGTAATGAAAAACTGTTTTTT,CASSERGNEKLFF
TRBV6-1,-,TRBJ1-1,-,TGTGCCAGCAGTGAAAAAACCGGAGTAATGAACACTGAAGCTTTCTTT,CASSEKTGVMNTEAFF
TRBV12-3/TRBV12-4,-,TRBJ2-3,-,TGTGCCAGCAGTTCCCCACTCGATACGCAGTATTTT,CASSSPLDTQYF